This entry concerns a single T cell receptor (beta chain). Its cognate antigen is unknown. The germline gives CDR1 KGHSH, CDR2 LQKENI. The ends were cut back, 3 bases at V and 3 bases at J, with 10 bases in the middle. The CDR3 is 14 amino acids. The data are from a study of beta chain features in type 1 diabetes. Sequencing targeted expressed TCRB transcripts, as all isolated RNA had been reverse transcribed. The protocol was immunoSEQ multiplex PCR, while the TCRdb copy is restricted to in-frame clones and leaves out a portion. This table holds about 170,000 clones, roughly 8% found once. Every donor had blood drawn once into heparin, approximately 120 mL on average. Researchers reported sorting CD4+ naive, central memory, regulatory and stem cell-like memory cells via CD45RO/CCR7/CD25/CD127/CD95/CD27. Whole-study findings and limits: Relative to healthy donors, patients appeared to have naive, central memory and Treg TCRB repertoires that were more similar. Researchers report that Type 1 diabetes patients had moderately but significantly shorter TCRB CDR3s across all four CD4+ subsets.

Material: central memory CD4+ T cells from blood. The sequence derives from a man younger than 35 with type 1 diabetes. The chain joins TRBV18 to TRBJ2-3; perhaps TRBD2 as D (6 bases). CDR3 residues: CASSPRRGTDTQYF. CDR3 in DNA: TGTGCCAGCTCACCCAGGAGGGGAACAGATACGCAGTATTTT.